This TCR beta chain was observed in a study of T cells in Graves' hyperthyroidism and ophthalmopathy. Study context: Peripheral blood samples were taken at initial diagnosis, prior to any treatment.

This clonotype came up many times. The antigen remains unidentified. Trimming at V came to 0 bases and at J to 4 bases, leaving 5 bases not matched to a gene. Germline V gene lookup returns CDR1 KGHSH and CDR2 LQKENI. The CDR3 runs 16 residues. What was amplified from RNA transcripts were TCR beta CDR3 regions. The TCR CDR3 was amplified in a first-round RT-PCR using the HTBI primer set. TCRdb reanalysed the multiplex PCR reads using MiXCR and keeps one entry per CDR3 protein. The sample records about 600,000 distinct CDR3 sequences, approximately 14% being singletons. Findings and limits, study-wide: Researchers found most expanded thyroid clonotypes above 0.001 in blood as well. Model predictions of ophthalmopathy came a median around 6.5 months before onset.

Using 9.5 to 10 ml of fresh peripheral blood, PBMCs were prepared. The sequenced sample consisted of blood. The clonotype originates from a woman in her forties or fifties with Graves' ophthalmopathy. This rearrangement joins TRBV18 to TRBJ2-1; TRBD2 matches at 8 bases. The CDR3 DNA reads as TGTGCCAGCTCACCACCTTTTAGCGGGATTTACAATGAGCAGTTCTTC. Its translation is CASSPPFSGIYNEQFF.